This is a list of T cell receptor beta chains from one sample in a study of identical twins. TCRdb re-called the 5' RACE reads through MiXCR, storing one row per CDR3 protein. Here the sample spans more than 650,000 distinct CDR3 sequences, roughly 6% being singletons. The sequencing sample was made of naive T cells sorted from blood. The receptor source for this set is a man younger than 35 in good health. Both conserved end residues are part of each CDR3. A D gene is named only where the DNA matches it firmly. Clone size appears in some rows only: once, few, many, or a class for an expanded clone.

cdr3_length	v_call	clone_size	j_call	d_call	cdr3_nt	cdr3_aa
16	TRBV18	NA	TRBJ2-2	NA	TGTGCCAGCTCACCACCGGACAGACGGAGTACCGGGGAGCTGTTTTTT	CASSPPDRRSTGELFF
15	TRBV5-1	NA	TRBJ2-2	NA	TGCGCCAGCAGCTTGGAGGGGGGAGGAACCGGGGAGCTGTTTTTT	CASSLEGGGTGELFF
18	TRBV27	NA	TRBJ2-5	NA	TGTGCCAGCAGTTTATCGGGGGTGTATCAGGGCTCCTTAGAGACCCAGTACTTC	CASSLSGVYQGSLETQYF
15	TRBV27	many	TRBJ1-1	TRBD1	TGTGCCAGCAGTCGTCTTTGGGGACAGGTGTCTGAAGCTTTCTTT	CASSRLWGQVSEAFF
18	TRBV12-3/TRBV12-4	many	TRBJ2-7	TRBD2	TGTGCCAGCAGTTTTATTGTCGGGACTAGCGGGAGTAGCTACGAGCAGTACTTC	CASSFIVGTSGSSYEQYF
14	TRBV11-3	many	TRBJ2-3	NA	TGTGCCAGCAGCCCGGATAGGCTAACAGATACGCAGTATTTT	CASSPDRLTDTQYF
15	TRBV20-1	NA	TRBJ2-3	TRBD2	TGCAGTGCCCCCCCAGCTAGCGGGAGCACAGATACGCAGTATTTT	CSAPPASGSTDTQYF
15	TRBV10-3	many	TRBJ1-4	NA	TGTGCCATCAGTGATGGGGGGCTCGGTAATGAAAAACTGTTTTTT	CAISDGGLGNEKLFF
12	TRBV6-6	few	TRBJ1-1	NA	TGTGCCAGCTTACAGGGGAACACTGAAGCTTTCTTT	CASLQGNTEAFF
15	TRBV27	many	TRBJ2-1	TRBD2	TGTGCCAGCGCCCGGCAGGGACTAGCGGGAGTTGAGCAGTTCTTC	CASARQGLAGVEQFF
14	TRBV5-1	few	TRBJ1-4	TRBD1	TGCGCCAGCAGCACCGGGACAGGGGATGAAAAACTGTTTTTT	CASSTGTGDEKLFF
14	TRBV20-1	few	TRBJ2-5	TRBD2	TGCAGTGCTAGAGATGCGGGGGGCCTAGAGACCCAGTACTTC	CSARDAGGLETQYF
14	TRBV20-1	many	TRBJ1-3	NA	TGCAGTGTAGGGGGGGGCCACTCTGGAAACACCATATATTTT	CSVGGGHSGNTIYF
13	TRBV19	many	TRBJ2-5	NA	TGTGCCAGTAGTATTAGGCGGAGGGAGACCCAGTACTTC	CASSIRRRETQYF
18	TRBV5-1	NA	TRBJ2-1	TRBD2	TGCGCCAGCAGCCAGGTGCCGGGACTAGCGGGAGTGGAGAATGAGCAGTTCTTC	CASSQVPGLAGVENEQFF
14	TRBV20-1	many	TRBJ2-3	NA	TGCAGTGCTAAACTAGCAGTGAGCACAGATACGCAGTATTTT	CSAKLAVSTDTQYF
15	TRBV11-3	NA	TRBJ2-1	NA	TGTGCCAGCAGCTTAGATGAGGCCCTAGCAGGGGAGCAGTTCTTC	CASSLDEALAGEQFF
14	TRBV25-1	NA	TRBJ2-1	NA	TGTGCCACCGGGCTGACCAGCTCCTACAATGAGCAGTTCTTC	CATGLTSSYNEQFF
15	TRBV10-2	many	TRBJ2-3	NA	TGCGCCAGCAATCGAGCGGAAGCAAGCACAGATACGCAGTATTTT	CASNRAEASTDTQYF
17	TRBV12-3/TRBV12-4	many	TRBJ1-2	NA	TGTGCCAGCAGTTTAGCGCTCGGTGGGCAAGGGTCCTATGGCTACACCTTC	CASSLALGGQGSYGYTF
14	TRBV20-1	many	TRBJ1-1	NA	TGCAGTGCTAAAGTCGGGGGGCCGAACACTGAAGCTTTCTTT	CSAKVGGPNTEAFF
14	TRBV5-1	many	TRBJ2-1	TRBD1	TGCGCCAGCAGGGGGACAGGGATTTTCAATGAGCAGTTCTTC	CASRGTGIFNEQFF
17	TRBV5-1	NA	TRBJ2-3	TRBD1	TGCGCCAGCAGCTTTTCCTCAGGGGGCTCTGGCACAGATACGCAGTATTTT	CASSFSSGGSGTDTQYF
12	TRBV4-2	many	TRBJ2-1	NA	TGTGCCAGCAGCCAAGAGAGGGGTGAGCAGTTCTTC	CASSQERGEQFF
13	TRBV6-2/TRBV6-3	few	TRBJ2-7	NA	TGTGCCGCGAAGCAGGGCTCCTCGGGGGAGCAGTACTTC	CAAKQGSSGEQYF
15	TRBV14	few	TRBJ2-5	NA	TGTGCCAGCAGCCAAGGCGCGCCTCCGAAAGAGACCCAGTACTTC	CASSQGAPPKETQYF
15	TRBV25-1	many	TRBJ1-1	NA	TGTGCCAGCAGTGAACTGGGGGGCGCATACACTGAAGCTTTCTTT	CASSELGGAYTEAFF
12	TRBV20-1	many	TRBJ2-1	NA	TGCAGTGCTAGCGGAACCTACAATGAGCAGTTCTTC	CSASGTYNEQFF
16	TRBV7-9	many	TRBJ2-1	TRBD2	TGTGCCAGCAGCTTGGTGGGACTAGATTCCTACAATGAGCAGTTCTTC	CASSLVGLDSYNEQFF
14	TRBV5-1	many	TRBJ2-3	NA	TGTGCCAGCAGCTTAGCGGCGCCCACAGATACGCAGTATTTT	CASSLAAPTDTQYF
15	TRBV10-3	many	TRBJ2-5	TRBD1	TGTGCCATCAGCCCGGACAGGGGGCTGTCGGAGACCCAGTACTTC	CAISPDRGLSETQYF
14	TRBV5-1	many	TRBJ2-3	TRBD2	TGCGCCAGCACCGGACTAGCGGGAAGTGATACGCAGTATTTT	CASTGLAGSDTQYF
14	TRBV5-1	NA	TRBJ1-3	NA	TGCGCCAGCAGCTACGGCGGTGATTGGGACACCATATATTTT	CASSYGGDWDTIYF
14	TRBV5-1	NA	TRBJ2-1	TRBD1	TGCGCCTCCCTCGGGAGCAGGGGGCGAGATGAGCAGTTCTTC	CASLGSRGRDEQFF
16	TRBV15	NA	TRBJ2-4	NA	TGTGCCACCAGCGGGGTCGGCAGGGTTGCCAAAAACATTCAGTACTTC	CATSGVGRVAKNIQYF
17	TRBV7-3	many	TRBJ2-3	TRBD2	TGTGCCAGCAGCTTAGGGACTAGCGGGAGGAACACAGATACGCAGTATTTT	CASSLGTSGRNTDTQYF
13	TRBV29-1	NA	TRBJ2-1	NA	TGCAGCGTTGAAGGGGACGGAATCAATGAGCAGTTCTTC	CSVEGDGINEQFF
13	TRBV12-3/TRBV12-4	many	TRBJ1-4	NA	TGTGCCAGCAGTTTAAGGGGGGCATTAAAACTGTTTTTT	CASSLRGALKLFF
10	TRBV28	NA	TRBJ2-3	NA	TGTGCCAGCGGGAGACAAACGCAGTATTTT	CASGRQTQYF
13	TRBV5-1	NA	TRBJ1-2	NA	TGCGCCAGCAGCTTGGCCGGGGCGTCGGGCTACACCTTC	CASSLAGASGYTF
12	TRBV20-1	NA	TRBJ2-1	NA	TGCAGTGCTAGAGATTTCTGGGGCGGGTCGTTCTTC	CSARDFWGGSFF
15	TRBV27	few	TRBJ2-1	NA	NA	CASSLSVGSGSVWFF
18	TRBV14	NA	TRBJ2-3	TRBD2	TGTGCCAGCAGCCAAGAAGCTTGGCGGGAGCCTAGCACAGATACGCAGTATTTT	CASSQEAWREPSTDTQYF
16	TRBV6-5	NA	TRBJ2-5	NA	TGTGCCAGCAGTTACTCGATATTACTAGCTCAGCAGACCCAGTACTTC	CASSYSILLAQQTQYF
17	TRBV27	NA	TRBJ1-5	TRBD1	TGTGCCAGCAGTTTACGTGGACAGGGGGTTAGAAATCAGCCCCAGCATTTT	CASSLRGQGVRNQPQHF
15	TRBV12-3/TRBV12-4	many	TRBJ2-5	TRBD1	TGTGCCAGCGGTCACCAACAGGGGGCTCAAGAGACCCAGTACTTC	CASGHQQGAQETQYF
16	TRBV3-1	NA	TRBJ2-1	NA	TGTGCCAGCAGCCAAGATGGGGCAGGGGCCTACAATGAGCAGTTCTTC	CASSQDGAGAYNEQFF
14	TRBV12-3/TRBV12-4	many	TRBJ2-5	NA	TGTGCCAGCAGTTTAATTGCGGGCGACGAGACCCAGTACTTC	CASSLIAGDETQYF
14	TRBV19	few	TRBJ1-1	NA	TGTGCCAGTAGTATAACACTCGGGGGCACTGAAGCTTTCTTT	CASSITLGGTEAFF
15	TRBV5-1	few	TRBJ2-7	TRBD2	TGCGCCAGCAGCTTCGCGGGAGGGCCTCCCTACGAGCAGTACTTC	CASSFAGGPPYEQYF